This TCR beta chain came from a study of blood T cells in healthy people across ages. Broader study findings: The authors considered diversity estimates from one million T cells to be underestimates.

PCR was performed a second time for roughly 6 to 12 cycles using a sample-barcoded 5' primer and a J-beta primer mix. Every molecule of cDNA carried a tag from a template-switch adaptor with 12 random nucleotides. TCRdb fed the 5' RACE reads into MiXCR, producing one record per CDR3 protein. The sample lists about 1,400,000 distinct CDR3 sequences, around 39% occurring once. Remarks on this clonotype: What it binds is not known.

The germline V and J ends were trimmed by 3 bases and 11 bases, with 21 bases remaining between them. Germline V gives CDR1 SGHRS, CDR2 YFSETQ. This CDR3 region has 14 residues. The receptor was derived from a woman aged 18-35 years in good health. The sequenced material came from blood. The rearrangement links TRBV5-1 to TRBJ2-7, with D tentatively TRBD2 (6 bases). CDR3 in amino acids: CASSSISAGPGEYF. Written as DNA, the CDR3 is TGCGCCAGCAGCTCAATTTCGGCAGGCCCGGGGGAGTACTTC.